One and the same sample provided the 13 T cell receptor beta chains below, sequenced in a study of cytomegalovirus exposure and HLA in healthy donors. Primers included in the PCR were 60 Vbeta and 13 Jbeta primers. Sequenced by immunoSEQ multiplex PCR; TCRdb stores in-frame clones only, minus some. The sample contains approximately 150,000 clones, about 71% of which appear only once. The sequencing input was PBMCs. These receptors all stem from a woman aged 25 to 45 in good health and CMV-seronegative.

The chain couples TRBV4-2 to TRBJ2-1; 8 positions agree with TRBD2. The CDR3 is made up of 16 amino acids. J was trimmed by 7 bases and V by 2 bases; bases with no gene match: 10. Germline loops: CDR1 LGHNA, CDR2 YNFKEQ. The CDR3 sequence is CASSQPGLAKRNEQFF. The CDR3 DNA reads TGTGCCAGCAGCCAACCTGGACTAGCCAAGAGGAATGAGCAGTTCTTC.

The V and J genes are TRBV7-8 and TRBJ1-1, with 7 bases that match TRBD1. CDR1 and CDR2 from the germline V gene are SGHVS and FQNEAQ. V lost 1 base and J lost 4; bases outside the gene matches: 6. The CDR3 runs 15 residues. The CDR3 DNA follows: TGTGCCAGCAGCTTAGATGGCAGGGGGACCACTGAAGCTTTCTTT. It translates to CASSLDGRGTTEAFF.

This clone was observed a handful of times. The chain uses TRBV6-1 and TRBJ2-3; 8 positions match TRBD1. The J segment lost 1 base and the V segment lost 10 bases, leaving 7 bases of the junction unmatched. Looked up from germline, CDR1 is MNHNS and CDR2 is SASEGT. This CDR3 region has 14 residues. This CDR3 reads CATRPGQGTDTQYF. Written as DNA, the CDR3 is TGTGCCACCCGCCCGGGACAGGGCACAGATACGCAGTATTTT.

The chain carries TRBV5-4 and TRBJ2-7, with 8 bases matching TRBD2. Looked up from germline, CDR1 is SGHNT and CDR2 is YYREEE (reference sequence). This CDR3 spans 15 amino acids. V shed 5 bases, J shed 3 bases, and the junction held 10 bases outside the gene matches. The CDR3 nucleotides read TGTGCCAGCAGTCAGATAGGGCGGGAGGTCTACGAGCAGTACTTC. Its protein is CASSQIGREVYEQYF.

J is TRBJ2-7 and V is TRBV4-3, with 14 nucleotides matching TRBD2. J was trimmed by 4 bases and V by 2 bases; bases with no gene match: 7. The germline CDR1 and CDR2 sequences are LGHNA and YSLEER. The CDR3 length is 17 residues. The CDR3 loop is CASSQYLGLAGVYEQYF. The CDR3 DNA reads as TGCGCCAGCAGCCAATACCTGGGACTAGCGGGAGTTTACGAGCAGTACTTC.

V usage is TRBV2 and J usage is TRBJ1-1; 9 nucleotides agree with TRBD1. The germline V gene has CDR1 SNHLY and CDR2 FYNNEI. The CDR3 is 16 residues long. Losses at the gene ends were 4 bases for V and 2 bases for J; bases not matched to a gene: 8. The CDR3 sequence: CASSVPGQGGNTEAFF. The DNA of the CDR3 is TGTGCCAGCAGTGTCCCGGGACAGGGAGGAAACACTGAAGCTTTCTTT.

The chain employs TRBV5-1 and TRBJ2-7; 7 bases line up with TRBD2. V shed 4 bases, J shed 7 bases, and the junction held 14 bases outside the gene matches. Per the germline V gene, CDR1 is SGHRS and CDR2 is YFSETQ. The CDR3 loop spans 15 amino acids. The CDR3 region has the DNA TGCGCCAGCAGCACGGGCGGGACTACTTTGTGGGAGCAGTACTTC. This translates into CASSTGGTTLWEQYF.

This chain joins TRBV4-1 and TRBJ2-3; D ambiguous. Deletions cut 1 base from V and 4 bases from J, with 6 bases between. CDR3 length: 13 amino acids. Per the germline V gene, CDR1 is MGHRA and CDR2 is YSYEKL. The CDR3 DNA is TGCGCCAGCAGCCAAGTTGAGCCAGATACGCAGTATTTT. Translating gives CASSQVEPDTQYF.

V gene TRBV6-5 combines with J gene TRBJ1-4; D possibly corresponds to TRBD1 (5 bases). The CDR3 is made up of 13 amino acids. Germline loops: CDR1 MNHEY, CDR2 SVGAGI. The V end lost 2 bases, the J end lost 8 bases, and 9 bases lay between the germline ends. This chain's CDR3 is CASSYDSSEKLFF. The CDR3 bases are TGTGCCAGCAGTTACGACAGCTCAGAAAAACTGTTTTTT.

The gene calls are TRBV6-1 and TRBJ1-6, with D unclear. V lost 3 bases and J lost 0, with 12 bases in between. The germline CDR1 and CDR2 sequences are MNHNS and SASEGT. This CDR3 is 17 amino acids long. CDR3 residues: CASSDQAPSSYNSPLHF. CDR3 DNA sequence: TGTGCCAGCAGTGATCAGGCGCCGAGCTCCTATAATTCACCCCTCCACTTT.

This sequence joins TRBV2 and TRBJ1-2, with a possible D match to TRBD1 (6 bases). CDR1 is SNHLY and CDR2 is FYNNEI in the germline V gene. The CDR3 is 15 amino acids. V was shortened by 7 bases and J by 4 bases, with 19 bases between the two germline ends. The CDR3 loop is CASILGQRMGYGYTF. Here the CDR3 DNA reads TGTGCCAGCATCCTCGGACAGCGAATGGGCTATGGCTACACCTTC.

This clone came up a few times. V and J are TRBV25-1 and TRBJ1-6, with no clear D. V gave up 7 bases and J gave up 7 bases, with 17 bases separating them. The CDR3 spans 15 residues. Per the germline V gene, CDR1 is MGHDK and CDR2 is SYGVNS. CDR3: CASTQSGSLNSPLHF. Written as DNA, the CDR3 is TGTGCCAGCACACAGTCCGGGAGCCTAAATTCACCCCTCCACTTT.

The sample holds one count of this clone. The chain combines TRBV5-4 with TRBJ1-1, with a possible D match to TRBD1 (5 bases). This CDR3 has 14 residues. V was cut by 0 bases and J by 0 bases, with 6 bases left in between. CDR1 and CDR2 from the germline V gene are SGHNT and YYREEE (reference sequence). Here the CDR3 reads CASSLETVNTEAFF. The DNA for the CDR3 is TGTGCCAGCAGCTTGGAGACAGTGAACACTGAAGCTTTCTTT. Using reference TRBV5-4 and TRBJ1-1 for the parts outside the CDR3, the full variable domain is ETGVTQSPTHLIKTRGQQVTLRCSSQSGHNTVSWYQQALGQGPQFIFQYYREEENGRGNFPPRFSGLQFPNYSSELNVNALELDDSALYLCASSLETVNTEAFFGQGTRLTVV.